This TCR beta chain comes out of a study of early T cells in non-severe SARS-CoV-2 infection. In its sample, this clonotype is medium-sized. Losses at the gene ends were 5 bases for V and 4 bases for J; bases not matched to a gene: 7. Germline assignment: CDR1 MDHEN and CDR2 SYDVKM. The CDR3 is made up of 15 amino acids. In TCRdb, the 5' RACE reads were re-called with MiXCR into one record per CDR3 protein. The table has about 50,000 distinct CDR3 sequences, about 9.3% seen once; the top ten hold 14% to 15%. The chain carries TRBV28 and TRBJ2-4; 8 positions agree with TRBD2. The clonotype comes from an adult who was a healthcare worker with PCR-confirmed SARS-CoV-2 infection or an uninfected control (not recorded which). Sequenced sample: whole blood. The CDR3 DNA follows: TGTGCCAGCAGTCCAACAGGCGGGGGGAAAAACATTCAGTACTTC. Translating gives CASSPTGGGKNIQYF.